These 18 T cell receptor beta chains were sequenced from one sample in a study of technical replicates of blood from several donors. Sequencing used immunoSEQ multiplex PCR; TCRdb keeps in-frame clones, though not all of them. The sample holds 55,000 to 75,000 clones, approximately 94% seen once. The specimen sequenced was PBMCs. The receptors were sampled from a human donor in good health. Some clones in this sample may be carry-over from other donors' samples.

The V gene is TRBV7-9, the J gene TRBJ1-1; D not resolved. V was trimmed by 6 bases and J by 1 base, leaving 12 bases between them. The CDR3 loop spans 14 amino acids. The germline V gene encodes CDR1 SEHNR and CDR2 FQNEAQ (reference sequence). The CDR3 sequence: CASSPIGRNTEAFF. The CDR3 DNA reads as TGTGCCAGCAGTCCTATCGGGAGGAACACTGAAGCTTTCTTT.

The chain couples TRBV29-1 to TRBJ2-3; a possible D gene is TRBD2 (5 bases). Between the trimmed V and J ends, which lost 3 bases and 2 bases, there was a span of 12 bases. There are 14 residues in the CDR3. Germline V CDR1 and CDR2: SQVTM, ANQGSEA. Here the CDR3 reads CSVEGSDYTDTQYF. DNA of the CDR3: TGCAGCGTTGAGGGCTCAGACTACACAGATACGCAGTATTTT.

The CDR3 loop reads CATMVQGANTEAFF. DNA for the CDR3: TGCGCCACCATGGTCCAGGGGGCTAACACTGAAGCTTTCTTT. The V gene is TRBV10-1, the J gene TRBJ1-1; 8 nucleotides match TRBD1. J was trimmed by 2 bases and V by 10 bases; bases with no gene match: 9. The length of the CDR3 is 14 residues. Per germline, CDR1 WNHNN and CDR2 SYGVQD (reference sequence).

The V gene is TRBV6-4, the J gene TRBJ2-1; possibly TRBD2 for D (6 bases). Per the germline V gene, CDR1 is MRHNA and CDR2 is SNTAGT. V lost 6 bases and J 6 bases, leaving 12 bases between the germline ends. CDR3 length: 13 residues. This CDR3 is CASSDQRANEQFF. CDR3 coding DNA: TGTGCCAGCAGCGACCAGCGGGCCAATGAGCAGTTCTTC.

This rearrangement joins TRBV14 to TRBJ2-2; D might be TRBD1 (6 bases). This CDR3 is 14 amino acids long. The V end lost 5 bases, the J end lost 6 bases, and 13 bases lay between the germline ends. Germline V lookup: CDR1 SGHDN, CDR2 FVKESK. CDR3 residues: CASSERTVAGELFF. DNA for the CDR3: TGTGCCAGCAGCGAACGGACAGTGGCCGGGGAGCTGTTTTTT.

The chain joins TRBV7-2 to TRBJ1-5; possibly TRBD1 for D (6 bases). The germline CDR1 and CDR2 sequences are SGHTA and FQGNSA. The CDR3 has 15 residues. With 1 base removed from V and 3 bases from J, the gap between germline ends came to 10 bases. The CDR3 nucleotides are TGTGCCAGCAGCTTAGTAGGACAGTCCAATCAGCCCCAGCATTTT. Translation: CASSLVGQSNQPQHF.

V usage is TRBV18 and J usage is TRBJ1-4, with 7 bases lining up with TRBD1. Germline assignment: CDR1 KGHSH and CDR2 LQKENI. The CDR3 runs 14 residues. Losses at the gene ends were 4 bases for V and 4 bases for J; bases not matched to a gene: 3. The CDR3 DNA reads as TGTGCCAGCTCACGCGGGACAGATAATGAAAAACTGTTTTTT. It specifies CASSRGTDNEKLFF.

The chain carries TRBV4-2 and TRBJ2-5, with 8 positions matching TRBD1. The CDR3 is 13 residues long. CDR1 is LGHNA, CDR2 YNFKEQ, per germline. Germline trimming cut 3 bases from V and 4 bases from J; bases unmatched to any gene: 1. The CDR3 nucleotides are TGTGCCAGCAGCCAGGACAGGGCAGAGACCCAGTACTTC. Translating gives CASSQDRAETQYF.

The sample holds one count of this clone. This chain uses TRBV19 with TRBJ2-3, with D unresolved. The CDR3 covers 13 residues. From germline, CDR1 is LNHDA and CDR2 SQIVND (reference sequence). Trimming took 5 bases from V and 4 from J, leaving 10 bases between them. CDR3 coding DNA: TGTGCCAGTAGTCTGCGATTCGCAGATACGCAGTATTTT. This gives the protein CASSLRFADTQYF.

The chain employs TRBV18 and TRBJ1-2, with D possibly being TRBD1 (5 bases). Trimming took off 3 bases at V and 5 bases at J, with 19 bases between the two ends. Germline CDR1 and CDR2: KGHSH and LQKENI. CDR3 length equals 16 residues. CDR3 sequence reads: CASSPSLTSGEYGYTF. The DNA of the CDR3 is TGTGCCAGCTCACCCAGTCTGACCTCGGGGGAATATGGCTACACCTTC.

The V gene is TRBV4-3, the J gene TRBJ2-1; a weak D match, TRBD2 (6 bases). V lost 4 bases to trimming and J lost 12 bases, with 19 bases between them. This CDR3 contains 14 residues. Germline CDR1 is LGHNA and CDR2 is YSLEER. CDR3 in amino acids: CASSPFRGPAGQFF. The CDR3, as DNA: TGCGCCAGCAGCCCCTTTCGTGGGCCAGCGGGGCAGTTCTTC.

This clone was seen only once. The chain joins TRBV27 to TRBJ2-7; weak D call: TRBD1 (5 bases). V was clipped by 0 bases and J by 1 base, with 16 bases between them. This CDR3 spans 17 amino acids. CDR1 MNHEY and CDR2 SMNVEV come from the germline V gene (reference sequence). DNA for the CDR3: TGTGCCAGCAGTTTATCGATGTGGCAGGGCCCTTCCTACGAGCAGTACTTC. As protein: CASSLSMWQGPSYEQYF.

The chain joins TRBV4-3 to TRBJ2-1, with 7 positions matching TRBD2. Per the germline V gene, CDR1 is LGHNA and CDR2 is YSLEER. Unmatched junction bases numbered 12, after V lost 2 bases and J lost 8 bases. The CDR3 totals 16 residues. Here the CDR3 reads CASSQQRTRAQDEQFF. The CDR3 DNA follows: TGCGCCAGCAGCCAACAAAGGACTAGAGCCCAAGATGAGCAGTTCTTC.

The chain carries TRBV7-2 and TRBJ2-3; 9 nucleotides match TRBD2. CDR1 is SGHTA, CDR2 FQGNSA, per germline. J lost 6 bases, V lost 1 base, and 8 bases had no gene match. The CDR3 covers 16 residues. The CDR3 region is CASSLVAGGRKDTQYF. CDR3 sequence (DNA): TGTGCCAGCAGCTTAGTTGCGGGGGGGCGGAAGGATACGCAGTATTTT. Full variable domain (missing parts from reference TRBV7-2 and TRBJ2-3): GAGVSQSPSNKVTEKGKDVELRCDPISGHTALYWYRQSLGQGLEFLIYFQGNSAPDKSGLPSDRFSAERTGGSVSTLTIQRTQQEDSAVYLCASSLVAGGRKDTQYFGPGTRLTVL.

This chain connects TRBV6-1 to TRBJ1-6, with 7 bases fitting TRBD1. The length of the CDR3 is 16 residues. The trim removed 0 bases at V and 13 bases at J, leaving 12 bases unmatched. Germline CDR1 and CDR2: MNHNS and SASEGT. CDR3 residues: CASSEAGGGSGRPLHF. CDR3 bases: TGTGCCAGCAGTGAAGCAGGGGGCGGCAGCGGCCGGCCCCTCCACTTT.

This rearrangement joins TRBV10-3 to TRBJ2-5; TRBD1 matches 8 bases. CDR3 length: 12 residues. V lost 8 bases to trimming and J lost 4 bases; unmatched junction nucleotides: 3. Per the germline V gene, CDR1 is ENHRY and CDR2 is SYGVKD. The CDR3 region has the DNA TGTGCCATCGGGACAGGCCCAGAGACCCAGTACTTC. This codes for CAIGTGPETQYF.

The V and J genes are TRBV7-6 and TRBJ1-4; TRBD1 is a possible D gene (5 bases). CDR1 is SGHVS and CDR2 is FNYEAQ in the germline V gene. With 3 bases removed from V and 5 bases from J, the gap between germline ends came to 7 bases. CDR3 size: 13 residues. CDR3 in amino acids: CASSLGGNEKLFF. Written as DNA, the CDR3 is TGTGCCAGCAGCTTGGGGGGAAATGAAAAACTGTTTTTT.

V and J are TRBV5-8 and TRBJ1-5; TRBD1 aligns across 9 bases. The CDR3 has 17 residues. Germline CDR1 is SGHTS and CDR2 is YDEGEE. The ends lost 4 bases at V and 4 bases at J; junction bases unmatched: 12. The CDR3 DNA follows: TGTGCCAGCAGCCGGGGACAGGGTCCCCTTAGAAATCAGCCCCAGCATTTT. Translation gives CASSRGQGPLRNQPQHF.